Shown below are 11 T cell receptor beta chains from a single sample sequenced in a study of T cell repertoires in cytomegalovirus infection. TCRdb reprocessed the reads via MiXCR and lists one record per CDR3 protein. The repertoire holds about 160,000 distinct CDR3 sequences, with roughly 20% as singletons. For these TCRs, the target antigens are not known. This specimen consisted of CD8+ T cells from cultured PBMCs, obtained from culture after CMV antigen stimulation. These receptor sequences come from a human donor in good health (CMV status not recorded). Some clones in this sample may be carry-over from other donors' samples.

As for this clonotype: This likely comes from a read error, as the CDR3 has no conserved phenylalanine or tryptophan at its end. This chain joins TRBV6-5 and TRBJ2-7, with a weak D call TRBD2 (6 bases). CDR3 length equals 14 residues. Germline CDR1 MNHEY, CDR2 SVGAGI. V shed 0 bases and J shed 7 bases, with 13 bases lying between them. For the CDR3, the DNA is TGTGCCAGCAGTTACTCTAACTCAGGGAGGGAGCAGTACTCC. It yields the protein CASSYSNSGREQYS.

This clonotype was observed a handful of times. The rearrangement links TRBV6-2 or TRBV6-3 to TRBJ1-6, with D perhaps TRBD1 (6 bases). Trimming shortened V by 2 bases and J by 8 bases, and 13 bases separated the two germline ends. The germline gives CDR1 MNHEY, CDR2 SVGEGT. The CDR3 is 15 residues long. CDR3 region: CASSYEGGPHSPLHF. For the CDR3, the DNA is TGTGCCAGCAGTTACGAGGGGGGCCCTCATTCACCCCTCCACTTT.

This chain joins TRBV7-8 and TRBJ2-1, with D hard to call. CDR1 and CDR2 (germline): SGHVS, FQNEAQ. This CDR3 contains 14 residues. V shed 2 bases and J shed 8 bases, with 13 bases lying between them. CDR3 sequence reads: CASSLSWTKHEQFF. The CDR3 DNA follows: TGTGCCAGCAGCTTATCCTGGACCAAGCATGAGCAGTTCTTC.

This chain links TRBV15 with TRBJ2-7; the D is unclear. The V and J ends lost 4 bases and 1 base respectively, with 14 bases between them. CDR1 and CDR2 from the germline V gene are LNHNV and YYDKDF (reference sequence). The length of the CDR3 is 15 residues. The chain's CDR3 is CATSTRSSPSYEQYF. CDR3 coding DNA: TGTGCCACCAGCACACGGTCCAGTCCTTCCTACGAGCAGTACTTC. The variable domain in full, with the rest retrieved from reference TRBV15 and TRBJ2-7, is DAMVIQNPRYQVTQFGKPVTLSCSQTLNHNVMYWYQQKSSQAPKLLFHYYDKDFNNEADTPDNFQSRRPNTSFCFLDIRSPGLGDTAMYLCATSTRSSPSYEQYFGPGTRLTVT.

The table lists this clonotype with a few counts. The chain is built from TRBV6-6 and TRBJ1-1; D is possibly TRBD1 (5 bases). The CDR3 loop spans 14 amino acids. Germline V gene lookup returns CDR1 MNHNY and CDR2 SVGAGI (reference sequence). V gave up 2 bases and J gave up 1 base, with 8 bases separating them. The CDR3 is CASSYNQGNTEAFF. CDR3 coding DNA: TGTGCCAGCAGTTACAACCAGGGGAACACTGAAGCTTTCTTT.

Only a few counts were recorded for this clonotype. The chain uses TRBV6-5 and TRBJ2-1; D not resolved. This CDR3 contains 13 residues. V was cut by 5 bases and J by 7 bases, with 12 bases left in between. Germline V CDR1 and CDR2: MNHEY, SVGAGI. CDR3 sequence (DNA): TGTGCCAGCAGTGAGCCCCGCAGGAATGAGCAGTTCTTC. Its translation is CASSEPRRNEQFF.

This rearrangement joins TRBV4-1 to TRBJ2-7; 7 bases are shared with TRBD1. The CDR3 runs 15 residues. Trimming took 4 bases from V and 2 from J; bases not matched to a gene: 8. CDR1 MGHRA and CDR2 YSYEKL come from the germline V gene. The CDR3 region has the DNA TGCGCCAGCAGCCTGAGTTGGGGGACAGCCTACGAGCAGTACTTC. It yields the protein CASSLSWGTAYEQYF.

The chain recombines TRBV27 with TRBJ2-2; 8 bases fit TRBD2. CDR1 is MNHEY, CDR2 SMNVEV, per germline (reference sequence). Trimming at V came to 7 bases and at J to 1 base, leaving 14 bases not matched to a gene. This CDR3 spans 18 amino acids. CDR3 in DNA: TGTGCCAGCAATCAACAGGGTAAAGCGGGGGTGAACACCGGGGAGCTGTTTTTT. This translates into CASNQQGKAGVNTGELFF.

V gene TRBV7-2 combines with J gene TRBJ2-1; D remains unclear. CDR1 is SGHTA and CDR2 is FQGNSA in the germline V gene. Trimming cost V 1 base and J 1 base, with 17 bases left between them. The CDR3 totals 18 residues. The CDR3 loop is CASSLVHLLGSSYNEQFF. Here the CDR3 DNA reads TGTGCCAGCAGCTTAGTCCATCTGTTGGGGTCTTCCTACAATGAGCAGTTCTTC.

This clonotype came up many times. V gene TRBV7-9 combines with J gene TRBJ1-5, with 8 bases that match TRBD1. In germline, CDR1 is SEHNR, CDR2 FQNEAQ (reference sequence). This CDR3 contains 15 residues. The V and J ends lost 2 bases and 4 bases, in that order; junction bases with no gene match: 4. CDR3 DNA sequence: TGTGCCAGCAGCTTAACAGGGGGGACAAATCAGCCCCAGCATTTT. Protein: CASSLTGGTNQPQHF.

There are a few counts of this clonotype. The rearrangement uses TRBV6-6 and TRBJ1-5; D not resolved. Germline V CDR1 and CDR2: MNHNY, SVGAGI (reference sequence). The V end lost 0 bases, the J end lost 4 bases, and 10 bases lay between the germline ends. The CDR3 consists of 15 residues. The CDR3 reads CASSYSTGRNQPQHF. As DNA, the CDR3 is TGTGCCAGCAGTTACTCGACTGGCAGGAATCAGCCCCAGCATTTT.